The present entry profiles one T cell receptor (beta chain) with its context. Per the germline V gene, CDR1 is WNHNN and CDR2 is SYGVQD (reference sequence). V trimming: 5 bases; J trimming: 3 bases; junction bases outside the gene matches: 0. The CDR3 length is 14 residues. The data were obtained in a study of blood T cell repertoires in COVID-19. Overall study context: Material from acute and convalescent COVID-19 was sourced from the United States, Italy and Spain. PBMCs, B-cell-depleted T cells, or T cells were the source of the cDNA or gDNA that made up the material.

Method: immunoSEQ multiplex PCR; TCRdb's copy keeps in-frame clones and lacks some. In the table there are fewer than 120,000 clones, approximately 70% of which are singletons. J is TRBJ2-2 and V is TRBV10-1; TRBD2 aligns across 10 bases. The receptor was derived from a woman in her sixties or seventies with acute or convalescent COVID-19. Sequencing used peripheral blood. The CDR3 DNA follows: TGCGCCAGCAGTAGCGGGGGGGACACCGGGGAGCTGTTTTTT. Translation: CASSSGGDTGELFF.